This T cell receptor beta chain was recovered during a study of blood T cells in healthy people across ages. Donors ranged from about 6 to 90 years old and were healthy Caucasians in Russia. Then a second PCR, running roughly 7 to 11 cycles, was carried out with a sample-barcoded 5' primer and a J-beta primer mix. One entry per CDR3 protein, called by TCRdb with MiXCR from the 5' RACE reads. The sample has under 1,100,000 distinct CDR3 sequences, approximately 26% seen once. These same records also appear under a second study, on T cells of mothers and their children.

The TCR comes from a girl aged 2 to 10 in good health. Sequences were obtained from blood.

The CDR3 region is CASSYPGQGTTYEQYF. Written as DNA, the CDR3 is TGTGCCAGCAGCTATCCGGGACAGGGGACAACTTACGAGCAGTACTTC. The chain couples TRBV7-9 to TRBJ2-7; 10 nucleotides line up with TRBD1. The J segment lost 4 bases and the V segment lost 4 bases, leaving 10 bases of the junction unmatched. The germline V gene encodes CDR1 SEHNR and CDR2 FQNEAQ (reference sequence). The CDR3 is 16 amino acids.